Listed here are 15 T cell receptor beta chains from one sample, sequenced in a study of shared clonotypes between healthy human individuals. Using immunoSEQ multiplex PCR, the repertoire was profiled, and TCRdb retains in-frame clones only, with some absent. The top ten hold 12% of the sample, which has about 490,000 clones, around 73% seen once. Sequencing used PBMCs. The source is a woman between 40 and 50 years old in good health. Some clones in this sample may be carry-over from other donors' samples.

This sequence joins TRBV25-1 and TRBJ1-3; D gene ambiguous. CDR3 length: 14 amino acids. Trimming left V 2 bases short and J 0 bases short, with 5 bases between. Germline CDR1 MGHDK, CDR2 SYGVNS. The DNA of the CDR3 is TGTGCCAGCAGTGAAACCAGCTCTGGAAACACCATATATTTT. It codes for CASSETSSGNTIYF.

The V gene is TRBV5-1, the J gene TRBJ2-3, with D hard to call. The germline V gene encodes CDR1 SGHRS and CDR2 YFSETQ. V was clipped by 3 bases and J by 2 bases, with 7 bases between them. The CDR3 contains 13 residues. CDR3 amino acids: CASSYPNTDTQYF. The CDR3 bases are TGCGCCAGCAGCTACCCCAACACAGATACGCAGTATTTT.

This clone showed up just once. This rearrangement joins TRBV28 to TRBJ2-3; TRBD1 might be the D (6 bases). The germline V gene encodes CDR1 MDHEN and CDR2 SYDVKM. This CDR3 has 14 amino acids. Trimming took off 6 bases at V and 4 bases at J, with 14 bases between the two ends. As DNA, the CDR3 is TGTGCCAGCAGACCCGGCCCAGGGGCAGATACGCAGTATTTT. Translating it yields CASRPGPGADTQYF.

Concerning this clone: Other DNA sequences within the sample encode an identical CDR3. The chain joins TRBV19 to TRBJ2-5, with 16 bases aligning to TRBD2. V lost 5 bases, J lost 4 bases, and 4 bases stayed unmatched. This CDR3 region has 16 residues. Germline V gene data show CDR1 as LNHDA and CDR2 as SQIVND (reference sequence). In nucleotides, the CDR3 is TGTGCCAGTAGTTTTGGGACTAGCGGGAGGGGAGAGACCCAGTACTTC. It is translated as CASSFGTSGRGETQYF.

The J gene is TRBJ1-6, the V gene TRBV30; D unclear. Germline-derived CDR1 and CDR2 are GTSNPN and SVGIG (reference sequence). The CDR3 runs 13 residues. V lost 5 bases and J 5 bases, leaving 10 bases between the germline ends. CDR3 sequence: CAWDRTDNSPLHF. The CDR3 DNA is TGTGCCTGGGATAGGACGGATAATTCACCCCTCCACTTT.

This chain links TRBV11-2 with TRBJ1-1; TRBD1 is a possible D gene (6 bases). V lost 7 bases and J 1 base, leaving 10 bases between the germline ends. The V gene's germline CDR1 is SGHAT and CDR2 FQNNGV. The CDR3 is 13 residues long. CDR3 nucleotide sequence: TGTGCCAGCATATGGACAGCGAACACTGAAGCTTTCTTT. This codes for CASIWTANTEAFF.

This chain joins TRBV7-3 and TRBJ2-2, with D possibly matching TRBD1 (5 bases). The CDR3 consists of 16 residues. Germline CDR1 reads SGHTA; CDR2 reads FQGTGA. Deletions cut 5 bases from V and 0 bases from J, with 13 bases between. The CDR3 loop is CASSLNWTPNTGELFF. The CDR3 DNA follows: TGTGCCAGCAGCCTTAATTGGACACCGAACACCGGGGAGCTGTTTTTT.

This clone came up a few times. V is TRBV27 and J is TRBJ1-4; the D gene is possibly TRBD1 (6 bases). Germline-derived CDR1 and CDR2 are MNHEY and SMNVEV (reference sequence). V was clipped by 5 bases and J by 3 bases, with 13 bases between them. This CDR3 is built from 15 residues. The chain's CDR3 is CASSPRGWSNEKLFF. The CDR3 DNA is TGTGCCAGCAGTCCGAGGGGGTGGTCTAATGAAAAACTGTTTTTT.

The chain recombines TRBV4-1 with TRBJ2-5; D uncertain. TRBJ2-7 matches the DNA end more closely, so the J call is doubtful. This CDR3 has 15 amino acids. CDR1 and CDR2 (germline): MGHRA, YSYEKL. Here the CDR3 reads CASSQGRAESYEQYF. As DNA, the CDR3 is TGCGCCAGCAGCCAAGGTCGCGCCGAGTCCTACGAGCAGTACTTC.

This chain links TRBV6-6 with TRBJ1-2; 8 nucleotides match TRBD1. Unmatched junction bases numbered 9, after V lost 2 bases and J lost 4 bases. The CDR3 totals 16 residues. Germline CDR1 is MNHNY and CDR2 is SVGAGI (reference sequence). The CDR3 nucleotides read TGTGCCAGCAGTTACCGCCCACAGGGGGAGAGCTATGGCTACACCTTC. Amino acids: CASSYRPQGESYGYTF.

The chain couples TRBV30 to TRBJ1-4; D call uncertain. The V end lost 5 bases, the J end lost 8 bases, and 24 bases lay between the germline ends. The CDR3 has 16 amino acids. Looked up from germline, CDR1 is GTSNPN and CDR2 is SVGIG (reference sequence). Here the CDR3 DNA reads TGTGCCTGGTCCCCAAAAGAAGTGGGGTGGACGGAAAAACTGTTTTTT. Amino acid sequence: CAWSPKEVGWTEKLFF.

The CDR3 here is CASSFDRPGAGGRDTQYF. DNA for the CDR3: TGTGCCAGCAGCTTCGACAGGCCGGGAGCGGGAGGGCGAGATACGCAGTATTTT. The V gene is TRBV7-3, the J gene TRBJ2-3; 10 bases are shared with TRBD2. The CDR3 has 18 amino acids. CDR1 is SGHTA, CDR2 FQGTGA, per germline. J gave up 5 bases and V 3 bases, and 14 bases lay outside the gene matches. The full variable domain, with the rest looked up from reference TRBV7-3 and TRBJ2-3, is GAGVSQTPSNKVTEKGKYVELRCDPISGHTALYWYRQSLGQGPEFLIYFQGTGAADDSGLPNDRFFAVRPEGSVSTLKIQRTERGDSAVYLCASSFDRPGAGGRDTQYFGPGTRLTVL.

This clone was detected only once. The chain uses TRBV11-2 and TRBJ1-2; 7 bases line up with TRBD1. V shed 4 bases, J shed 6 bases, and the junction held 8 bases outside the gene matches. The CDR3 sequence is 14 residues long. Germline V gives CDR1 SGHAT, CDR2 FQNNGV. Here the CDR3 DNA reads TGTGCCAGCAGCTCCACCAACAGGGGCCATGGCTACACCTTC. This gives the protein CASSSTNRGHGYTF. Combining the CDR3 with reference TRBV11-2 and TRBJ1-2 gives the whole variable domain EAGVAQSPRYKIIEKRQSVAFWCNPISGHATLYWYQQILGQGPKLLIQFQNNGVVDDSQLPKDRFSAERLKGVDSTLKIQPAKLEDSAVYLCASSSTNRGHGYTFGSGTRLTVV.

CDR3 region: CASSSWNEQYF. As DNA, the CDR3 is TGTGCCAGCAGCTCTTGGAACGAGCAGTACTTC. The rearrangement joins TRBV7-9 to TRBJ2-7; D gene ambiguous. The CDR3 length is 11 residues. The V gene's germline CDR1 is SEHNR and CDR2 FQNEAQ (reference sequence). V shed 4 bases and J shed 5 bases, with 6 bases lying between them.

The chain carries TRBV6-6 and TRBJ1-1; D is uncertain. Germline CDR1 MNHNY, CDR2 SVGAGI (reference sequence). The CDR3 covers 12 residues. V lost 6 bases and J lost 2, with 7 bases in between. CDR3 nucleotides: TGTGCCAGCAGGTTGATAAACACTGAAGCTTTCTTT. It is translated as CASRLINTEAFF.